Below are 4 T cell receptor beta chains sequenced from a single sample in a study of response to subunit inactivated influenza vaccine. TCRdb used MiXCR to reprocess the RT-PCR reads, holding one entry per CDR3 protein. The sample yields about 500,000 distinct CDR3 sequences, approximately 17% seen once. Sequencing was performed on CD4+ T cells sorted from PBMCs, taken around 2 years after vaccination. The receptor source for this set is a man between 50 and 69 years old who received an inactivated influenza vaccine.

Only a few counts were recorded for this clonotype. The chain couples TRBV6-4 to TRBJ1-1; possibly TRBD1 for D (6 bases). Germline V gene sequence: CDR1 MRHNA, CDR2 SNTAGT. The CDR3 consists of 13 residues. Trimming took 8 bases from V and 5 from J, leaving 15 bases between them. The CDR3 coding sequence is TGTGCCAGCTCTCGGACAGCTCAGACTGAAGCTTTCTTT. This sequence encodes CASSRTAQTEAFF.

Only a few counts were recorded for this clonotype. This sequence joins TRBV7-2 and TRBJ2-7, with D perhaps matching TRBD1 (6 bases). This CDR3 has 14 amino acids. CDR1 is SGHTA, CDR2 FQGNSA, per germline. Between the trimmed V and J ends, which lost 5 bases and 2 bases, there was a span of 13 bases. CDR3 nucleotide sequence: TGTGCCAGCAGCCCTAACAGGGCTACCTACGAGCAGTACTTC. Its protein is CASSPNRATYEQYF.

The chain uses TRBV20-1 and TRBJ1-1; the D gene is possibly TRBD1 (6 bases). The CDR3 loop spans 16 amino acids. The germline CDR1 and CDR2 sequences are DFQATT and SNEGSKA (reference sequence). V was trimmed by 6 bases and J by 8 bases, leaving 28 bases between them. The chain's CDR3 is CSALFLVLDSSTEAFF. In DNA form, the CDR3 reads TGCAGTGCCCTTTTCCTTGTCCTGGACAGCTCAACCGAAGCTTTCTTT.

This clonotype was seen only a few times. The V call is TRBV20-1, the J call TRBJ2-7, with D possibly matching TRBD1 (5 bases). The V end was cut by 0 bases, the J end by 2 bases, with 17 bases between. The CDR3 is 16 amino acids. The germline gives CDR1 DFQATT, CDR2 SNEGSKA (reference sequence). CDR3 loop: CSARDFGLTGAYEQYF. Written as DNA, the CDR3 is TGCAGTGCTAGAGATTTCGGCCTAACAGGCGCCTACGAGCAGTACTTC.